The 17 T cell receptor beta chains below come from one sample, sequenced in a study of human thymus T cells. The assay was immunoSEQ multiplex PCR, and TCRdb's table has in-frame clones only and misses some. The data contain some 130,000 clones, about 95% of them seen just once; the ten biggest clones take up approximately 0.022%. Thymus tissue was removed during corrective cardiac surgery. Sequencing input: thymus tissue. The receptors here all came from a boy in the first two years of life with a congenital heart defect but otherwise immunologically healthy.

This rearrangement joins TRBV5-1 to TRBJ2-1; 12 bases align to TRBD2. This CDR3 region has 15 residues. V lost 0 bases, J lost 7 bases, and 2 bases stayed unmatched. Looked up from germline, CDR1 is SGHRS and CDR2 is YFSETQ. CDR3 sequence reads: CASSLVGLAGNEQFF. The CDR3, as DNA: TGCGCCAGCAGCTTGGTTGGACTAGCGGGGAATGAGCAGTTCTTC.

CDR3 in DNA: TGTGCCAGCAGTGAAGCGCATTCAGGGGACCAAGAGACCCAGTACTTC. It yields the protein CASSEAHSGDQETQYF. J is TRBJ2-5 and V is TRBV6-1; a possible D gene is TRBD1 (6 bases). Germline CDR1 reads MNHNS; CDR2 reads SASEGT. The CDR3 contains 16 residues. V was shortened by 0 bases and J by 0 bases, with 11 bases between the two germline ends.

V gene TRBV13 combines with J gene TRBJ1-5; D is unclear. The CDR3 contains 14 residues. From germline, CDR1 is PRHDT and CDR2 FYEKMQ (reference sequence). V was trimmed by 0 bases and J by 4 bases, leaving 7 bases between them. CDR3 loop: CASSLGGFNQPQHF. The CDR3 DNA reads TGTGCCAGCAGCTTAGGAGGGTTTAATCAGCCCCAGCATTTT. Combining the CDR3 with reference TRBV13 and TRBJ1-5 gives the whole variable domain AAGVIQSPRHLIKEKRETATLKCYPIPRHDTVYWYQQGPGQDPQFLISFYEKMQSDKGSIPDRFSAQQFSDYHSELNMSSLELGDSALYFCASSLGGFNQPQHFGDGTRLSIL.

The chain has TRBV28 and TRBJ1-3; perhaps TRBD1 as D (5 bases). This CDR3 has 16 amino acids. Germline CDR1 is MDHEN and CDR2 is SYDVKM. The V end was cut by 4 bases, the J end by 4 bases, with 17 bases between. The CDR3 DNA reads TGTGCCAGCAGTTACGCGGGGGTTGATTGGGGAAACACCATATATTTT. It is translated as CASSYAGVDWGNTIYF.

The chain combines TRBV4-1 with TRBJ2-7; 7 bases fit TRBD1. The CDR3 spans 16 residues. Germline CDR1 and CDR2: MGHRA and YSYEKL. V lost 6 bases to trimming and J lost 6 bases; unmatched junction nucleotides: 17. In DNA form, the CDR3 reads TGCGCCAGCAGTCGCGACAGGGCCCCGCTATCGGTCGAGCAGTACTTC. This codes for CASSRDRAPLSVEQYF.

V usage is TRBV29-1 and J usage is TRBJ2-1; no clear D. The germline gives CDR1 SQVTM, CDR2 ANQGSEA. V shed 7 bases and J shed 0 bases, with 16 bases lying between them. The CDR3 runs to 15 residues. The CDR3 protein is CSAPFQWSSYNEQFF. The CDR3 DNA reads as TGCAGCGCTCCGTTTCAGTGGAGCTCCTACAATGAGCAGTTCTTC.

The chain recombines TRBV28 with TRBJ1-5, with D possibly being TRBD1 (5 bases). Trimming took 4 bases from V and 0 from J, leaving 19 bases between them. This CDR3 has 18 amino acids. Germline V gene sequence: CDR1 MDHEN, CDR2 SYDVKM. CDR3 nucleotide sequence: TGTGCCAGCAGTTGGGAACAGGAGTCCGCTTATAGCAATCAGCCCCAGCATTTT. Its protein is CASSWEQESAYSNQPQHF.

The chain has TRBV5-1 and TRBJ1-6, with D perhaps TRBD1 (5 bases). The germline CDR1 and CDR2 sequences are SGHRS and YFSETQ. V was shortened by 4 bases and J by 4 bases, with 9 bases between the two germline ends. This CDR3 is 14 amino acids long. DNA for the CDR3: TGCGCCAGCAGCCCGGGGCAGTATAATTCACCCCTCCACTTT. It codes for CASSPGQYNSPLHF.

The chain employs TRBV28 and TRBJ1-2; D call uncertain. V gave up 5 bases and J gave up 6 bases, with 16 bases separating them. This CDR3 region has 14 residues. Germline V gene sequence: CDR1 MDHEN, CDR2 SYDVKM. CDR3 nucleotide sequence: TGTGCCAGCAGTGTTAGTCCGGGGTCGCATGGCTACACCTTC. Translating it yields CASSVSPGSHGYTF.

This CDR3 reads CASSQFARNTGGYTF. As DNA, the CDR3 is TGTGCCAGCAGCCAATTCGCCAGGAATACTGGGGGCTACACCTTC. This rearrangement joins TRBV16 to TRBJ1-2, with D unresolved. Trimming cost V 1 base and J 8 bases, with 17 bases left between them. CDR1 is KGHSY, CDR2 FQNENV, per germline. This CDR3 comprises 15 residues.

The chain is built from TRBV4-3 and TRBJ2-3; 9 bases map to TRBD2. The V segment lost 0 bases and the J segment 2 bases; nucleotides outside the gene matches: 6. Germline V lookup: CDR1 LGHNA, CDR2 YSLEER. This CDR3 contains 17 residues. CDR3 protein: CASSQDRLAGITDTQYF. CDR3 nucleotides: TGCGCCAGCAGCCAAGATCGGCTAGCGGGGATCACAGATACGCAGTATTTT.

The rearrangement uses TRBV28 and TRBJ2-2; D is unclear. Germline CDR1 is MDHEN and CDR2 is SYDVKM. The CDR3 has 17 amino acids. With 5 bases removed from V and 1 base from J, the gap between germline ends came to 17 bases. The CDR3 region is CASSPRSRLMNTGELFF. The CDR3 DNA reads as TGTGCCAGCAGTCCACGTAGCCGCCTAATGAACACCGGGGAGCTGTTTTTT. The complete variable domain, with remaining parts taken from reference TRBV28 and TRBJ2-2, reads DVKVTQSSRYLVKRTGEKVFLECVQDMDHENMFWYRQDPGLGLRLIYFSYDVKMKEKGDIPEGYSVSREKKERFSLILESASTNQTSMYLCASSPRSRLMNTGELFFGEGSRLTVL.

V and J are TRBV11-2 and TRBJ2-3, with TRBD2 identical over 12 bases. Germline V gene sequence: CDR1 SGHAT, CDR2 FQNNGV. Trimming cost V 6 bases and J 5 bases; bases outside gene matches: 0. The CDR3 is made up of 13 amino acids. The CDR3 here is CASRLAGGDTQYF. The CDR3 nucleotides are TGTGCCAGCAGACTAGCGGGGGGAGATACGCAGTATTTT.

The CDR3 reads CASSPKRNPTGPLNTGELFF. The DNA of the CDR3 is TGTGCCAGCAGCCCTAAGCGAAACCCAACAGGGCCCTTAAACACCGGGGAGCTGTTTTTT. The V and J genes are TRBV11-3 and TRBJ2-2; possible D gene TRBD1, 6 bases. The CDR3 is 20 amino acids. Per germline, CDR1 SGHNT and CDR2 YENEEA. V was pared by 5 bases and J by 2 bases, with 27 bases between.

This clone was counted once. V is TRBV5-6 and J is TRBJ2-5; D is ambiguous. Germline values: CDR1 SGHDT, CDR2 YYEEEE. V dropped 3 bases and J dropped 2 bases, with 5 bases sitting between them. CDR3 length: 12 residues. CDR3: CASSSHQETQYF. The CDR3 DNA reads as TGTGCCAGCAGCTCACATCAAGAGACCCAGTACTTC. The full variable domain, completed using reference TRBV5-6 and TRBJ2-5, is DAGVTQSPTHLIKTRGQQVTLRCSPKSGHDTVSWYQQALGQGPQFIFQYYEEEERQRGNFPDRFSGHQFPNYSSELNVNALLLGDSALYLCASSSHQETQYFGPGTRLLVL.

The CDR3 spells CASGASGGEETQYF. The CDR3 DNA reads TGTGCTAGTGGGGCTAGCGGGGGGGAAGAGACCCAGTACTTC. The chain carries TRBV12-5 and TRBJ2-5, with TRBD2 matching over 12 bases. Germline lookup yields CDR1 LGHNT and CDR2 FRNRAP. This CDR3 is 14 amino acids long. The V gene end was trimmed by 6 bases and the J gene end by 3 bases; junction bases not matched to a gene: 2.

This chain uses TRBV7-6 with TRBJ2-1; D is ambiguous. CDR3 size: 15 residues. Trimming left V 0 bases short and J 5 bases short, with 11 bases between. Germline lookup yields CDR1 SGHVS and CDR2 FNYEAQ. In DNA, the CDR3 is TGTGCCAGCAGCTTAGCCGGCTGGTCGGACAATGAGCAGTTCTTC. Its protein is CASSLAGWSDNEQFF.